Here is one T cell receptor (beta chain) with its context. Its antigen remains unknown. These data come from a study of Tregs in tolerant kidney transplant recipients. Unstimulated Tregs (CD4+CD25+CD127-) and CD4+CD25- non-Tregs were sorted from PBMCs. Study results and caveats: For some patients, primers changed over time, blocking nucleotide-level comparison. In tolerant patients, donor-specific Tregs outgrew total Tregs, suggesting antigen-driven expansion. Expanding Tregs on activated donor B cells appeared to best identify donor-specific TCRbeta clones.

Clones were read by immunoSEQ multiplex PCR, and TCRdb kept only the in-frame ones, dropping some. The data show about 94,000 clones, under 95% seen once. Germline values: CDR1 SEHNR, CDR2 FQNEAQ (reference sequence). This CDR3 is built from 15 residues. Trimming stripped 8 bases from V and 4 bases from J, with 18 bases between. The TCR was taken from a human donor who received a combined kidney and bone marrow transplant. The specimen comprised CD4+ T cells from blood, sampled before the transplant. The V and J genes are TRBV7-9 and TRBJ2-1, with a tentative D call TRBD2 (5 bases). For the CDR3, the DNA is TGTGCCAGCTTCCTCGCGTACGGGGAATACAATGAGCAGTTCTTC. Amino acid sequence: CASFLAYGEYNEQFF.